The 12 T cell receptor beta chains listed next were all sequenced from one sample in a study of blood T cell repertoires in COVID-19. Repertoires were generated with immunoSEQ multiplex PCR, while TCRdb's copy carries only in-frame clones and drops some. Seen here are approximately 170,000 clones, approximately 91% observed once, and the top ten hold approximately 0.8%. The sample consisted of PBMCs or T cells enriched from blood (not recorded which). The receptors here all came from a woman between 18 and 29 years old who had recovered from COVID-19.

This clone has only one observation. The CDR3 region is CSSLRGQETQYF. The CDR3 region has the DNA TGCAGCTCCCTCCGCGGTCAAGAGACCCAGTACTTC. The gene calls are TRBV29-1 and TRBJ2-5; D gene uncertain. The CDR3 is 12 residues long. Trimming took 8 bases from V and 2 from J, leaving 12 bases between them. CDR1 is SQVTM, CDR2 ANQGSEA, per germline.

The chain combines TRBV27 with TRBJ2-3, with D tentatively TRBD2 (7 bases). The CDR3 extends over 15 amino acids. Germline assignment: CDR1 MNHEY and CDR2 SMNVEV (reference sequence). V lost 3 bases and J lost 5, with 15 bases in between. For the CDR3, the DNA is TGTGCCAGCAGTTTTATACGGGGAGGGGGAGATACGCAGTATTTT. The encoded protein is CASSFIRGGGDTQYF.

This rearrangement joins TRBV27 to TRBJ1-1, with TRBD1 matching 8 bases. CDR1 and CDR2 (germline): MNHEY, SMNVEV (reference sequence). J was trimmed by 4 bases and V by 8 bases; bases with no gene match: 9. The CDR3 is 14 residues long. The CDR3 bases are TGTGCCAGCCGTCCGGGACAGGCGATCACTGAAGCTTTCTTT. As protein: CASRPGQAITEAFF.

Turning to this clone: Germline and junction disagree at one end, which may indicate a read error. V gene TRBV24-1 combines with J gene TRBJ2-2; D is possibly TRBD1 (8 bases). The CDR3 length is 18 residues. In germline, CDR1 is KGHDR, CDR2 SFDVKD. Here the CDR3 reads CATSDLQGGTGRAGEPFF. CDR3 coding DNA: TGTGCCACCAGTGATTTGCAGGGAGGGACAGGTCGCGCCGGGGAGCCGTTTTTT.

This rearrangement joins TRBV5-4 to TRBJ2-1, with 10 bases that match TRBD2. The germline V gene encodes CDR1 SGHNT and CDR2 YYREEE (reference sequence). The J segment lost 4 bases and the V segment lost 5 bases, leaving 6 bases of the junction unmatched. CDR3 length: 15 residues. The CDR3 region has the DNA TGTGCCAGCAGTACGAGCGGGAGGGGGTACAATGAGCAGTTCTTC. This sequence encodes CASSTSGRGYNEQFF.

The rearrangement uses TRBV3-1 (or the pseudogene TRBV3-2) and TRBJ1-1; D may be TRBD1 (6 bases). CDR1 LGHDT and CDR2 YNNKEL come from the germline V gene (reference sequence). Trimming removed 4 bases from V and 0 bases from J, with 15 bases in between. The CDR3 runs to 16 residues. The CDR3 spells CASSPGTGTLNTEAFF. The CDR3 nucleotides are TGTGCCAGCAGCCCTGGAACTGGGACATTGAACACTGAAGCTTTCTTT.

This clone turned up a few times. The chain has TRBV6-5 and TRBJ2-7; a possible D gene is TRBD1 (6 bases). V lost 4 bases and J 3 bases, leaving 10 bases between the germline ends. The length of the CDR3 is 13 residues. From germline, CDR1 is MNHEY and CDR2 SVGAGI. CDR3 region: CASSWTDNYEQYF. CDR3 sequence (DNA): TGTGCCAGCAGTTGGACAGATAACTACGAGCAGTACTTC.

This chain uses TRBV9 with TRBJ1-6, with TRBD1 matching 9 bases. After removal of 4 bases from V and 10 bases from J, the junction contained 9 bases not matched to a gene. The CDR3 totals 15 residues. The germline gives CDR1 SGDLS, CDR2 YYNGEE. The CDR3 spells CASSIQDRGGSPLHF. The CDR3 DNA is TGTGCCAGCAGCATCCAGGACAGGGGAGGCTCACCCCTCCACTTT.

Notes on this clone: In the same sample, other DNA sequences code for this CDR3. V gene TRBV5-1 combines with J gene TRBJ1-1; tentative D call: TRBD1 (5 bases). Per the germline V gene, CDR1 is SGHRS and CDR2 is YFSETQ. V gave up 4 bases and J gave up 5 bases, with 12 bases separating them. This CDR3 contains 13 residues. The CDR3 sequence is CASSLDGGTEAFF. The CDR3 DNA reads as TGCGCCAGCAGCCTCGACGGGGGAACTGAAGCTTTCTTT.

The V and J genes are TRBV15 and TRBJ1-5, with 7 bases identical to TRBD1. The CDR3 covers 14 residues. Per germline, CDR1 LNHNV and CDR2 YYDKDF (reference sequence). V was clipped by 7 bases and J by 1 base; unmatched bases: 4. This CDR3 reads CATTGGRSNQPQHF. CDR3 in DNA: TGTGCCACCACAGGGGGAAGAAGCAATCAGCCCCAGCATTTT.

This chain uses TRBV6-2 or TRBV6-3 with TRBJ1-2; 8 bases are a match to TRBD1. CDR1 and CDR2 from the germline V gene are MNHEY and SVGEGT. The CDR3 length is 15 residues. The V gene end was trimmed by 2 bases and the J gene end by 5 bases; junction bases not matched to a gene: 7. The CDR3 here is CASSYNRQGAYGYTF. DNA of the CDR3: TGTGCCAGCAGTTACAACCGCCAGGGGGCATATGGCTACACCTTC.

The chain has TRBV6-5 and TRBJ2-7; D perhaps matches TRBD1 (5 bases). Germline CDR1 MNHEY, CDR2 SVGAGI. With 7 bases removed from V and 0 bases from J, the gap between germline ends came to 10 bases. The CDR3 length is 13 residues. This CDR3 is CASKGEGSYEQYF. The CDR3 region has the DNA TGTGCCAGCAAAGGGGAAGGCTCCTACGAGCAGTACTTC.